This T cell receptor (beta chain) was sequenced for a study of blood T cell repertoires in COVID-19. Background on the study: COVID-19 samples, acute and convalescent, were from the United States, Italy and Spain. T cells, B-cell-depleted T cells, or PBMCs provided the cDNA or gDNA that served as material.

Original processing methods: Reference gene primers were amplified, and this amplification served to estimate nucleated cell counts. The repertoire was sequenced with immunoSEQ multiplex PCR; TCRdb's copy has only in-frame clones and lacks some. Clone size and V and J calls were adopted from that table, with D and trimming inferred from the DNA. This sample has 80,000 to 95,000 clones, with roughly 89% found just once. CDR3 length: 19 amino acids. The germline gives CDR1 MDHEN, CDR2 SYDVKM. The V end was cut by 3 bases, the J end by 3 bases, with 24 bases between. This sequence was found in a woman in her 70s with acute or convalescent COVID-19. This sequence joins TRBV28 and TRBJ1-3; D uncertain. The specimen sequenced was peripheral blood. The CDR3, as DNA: TGTGCCAGCAGTTTCTGGGTCGCGAGGGCACGCACGAATGGAAACACCATATATTTT. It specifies CASSFWVARARTNGNTIYF.